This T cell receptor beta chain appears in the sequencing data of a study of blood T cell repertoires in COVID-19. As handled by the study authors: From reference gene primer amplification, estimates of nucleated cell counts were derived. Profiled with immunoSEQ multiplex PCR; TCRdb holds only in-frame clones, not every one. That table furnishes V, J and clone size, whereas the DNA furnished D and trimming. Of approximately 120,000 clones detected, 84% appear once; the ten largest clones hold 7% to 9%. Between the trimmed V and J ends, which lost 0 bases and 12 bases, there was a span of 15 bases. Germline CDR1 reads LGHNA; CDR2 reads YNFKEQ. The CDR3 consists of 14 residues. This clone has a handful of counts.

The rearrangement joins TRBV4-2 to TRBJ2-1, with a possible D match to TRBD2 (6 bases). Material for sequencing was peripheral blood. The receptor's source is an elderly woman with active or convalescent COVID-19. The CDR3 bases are TGTGCCAGCAGCCAAGAAGCGGGTCCCTCGGGGCAGTTCTTC. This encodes CASSQEAGPSGQFF.